This T cell receptor (beta chain) was profiled in a study of blood T cell repertoires in COVID-19. Data came from immunoSEQ multiplex PCR; TCRdb stores just in-frame clones and leaves some out. Of 300,000 to 400,000 clones in the sample, about 93% were seen once. V lost 4 bases and J lost 6; bases outside the gene matches: 3. The CDR3 runs to 14 residues. Germline V gives CDR1 MGHRA, CDR2 YSYEKL. This clone was found once. Source material: peripheral blood. The chain uses TRBV4-1 and TRBJ2-3, with TRBD1 matching 11 bases. The sequence derives from a woman aged 18 to 35 who had recovered from COVID-19. The CDR3 is CASSPGQGADTQYF. CDR3 DNA: TGCGCCAGCAGCCCCGGACAGGGGGCGGATACGCAGTATTTT.